A selection of T cell receptor beta chains follows, all from one sample in a study of T cell responses to AZD1222 COVID-19 vaccine. The data were produced by immunoSEQ multiplex PCR, yet TCRdb's version contains in-frame clones alone and is incomplete. Seen here are around 100,000 clones, nearly 95% observed once, and the top ten hold under 2%. The sample was peripheral blood, taken on day 0 of AZD1222 vaccination. The receptors were sampled from an adult in good health. The CDR3 runs from the conserved cysteine through the conserved F or W. D genes are given only for firm matches. Clone sizes are given selectively: once, few, many, or a class where the clone is expanded.

v_call	clone_size	d_call	j_call	cdr3_aa	cdr3_nt
TRBV24-1	-	TRBD1	TRBJ2-4	CATSDTPRQGARAKNIQYF	TGTGCCACCAGTGATACGCCGCGACAGGGGGCGAGGGCCAAAAACATTCAGTACTTC
TRBV7-2	-	TRBD1	TRBJ1-6	CASSRDRVGSPLHF	TGTGCCAGCAGCCGGGACAGGGTTGGATCACCCCTCCACTTT
TRBV6-5	once	-	TRBJ2-7	CASTEYGRSEQYF	TGTGCCAGCACCGAATATGGGAGATCCGAGCAGTACTTC
TRBV7-3	-	-	TRBJ2-3	CASSSTSTDTQYF	TGTGCCAGCAGCTCCACGAGTACAGATACGCAGTATTTT
TRBV6-5	-	TRBD1	TRBJ1-2	CASSKRPGGDYGYTF	TGTGCCAGCAGTAAGCGCCCAGGGGGGGACTATGGCTACACCTTC
TRBV7-3	-	-	TRBJ1-6	CASSLTGNSPLHF	TGTGCCAGCAGCTTAACGGGGAATTCACCCCTCCACTTT
TRBV5-1	-	TRBD2	TRBJ2-1	CASSRLGLVSNEQFF	TGCGCCAGCAGTCGGCTGGGACTAGTTTCGAATGAGCAGTTCTTC
TRBV14	-	-	TRBJ2-1	CASSQDLGFEQFF	TGTGCCAGCAGCCAAGATCTCGGGTTTGAGCAGTTCTTC
TRBV18	-	-	TRBJ1-1	CASSPNTEAFF	TGTGCCAGCTCACCAAACACTGAAGCTTTCTTT
TRBV2	-	-	TRBJ1-5	CASMLGIGSNQPQHF	TGTGCCAGCATGTTGGGGATCGGTAGCAATCAGCCCCAGCATTTT
TRBV11-2	-	-	TRBJ2-1	CASSLAGIYNEQFF	TGTGCCAGCAGCTTAGCGGGTATCTACAATGAGCAGTTCTTC
TRBV7-3	-	TRBD2	TRBJ2-2	CASSLRTGGSGELFF	TGTGCCAGCAGCTTACGGACCGGGGGGTCCGGGGAGCTGTTTTTT
TRBV19	-	-	TRBJ1-5	CASGQISNQPQHF	TGTGCCAGCGGACAGATTAGCAATCAGCCCCAGCATTTT
TRBV5-5	-	TRBD2	TRBJ2-3	CASSRRGVSGSGDTQYF	TGTGCCAGCAGCCGTAGGGGTGTTAGCGGGAGTGGCGATACGCAGTATTTT
TRBV5-4	-	-	TRBJ2-7	CASSLAGRFYEQYF	TGTGCCAGCAGCTTGGCCGGCAGGTTCTACGAGCAGTACTTC
TRBV18	-	TRBD1	TRBJ1-3	CASSPGRTGAGNTIYF	TGTGCCAGCTCACCTGGCCGGACAGGGGCTGGAAACACCATATATTTT
TRBV7-8	few	TRBD1	TRBJ2-7	CASSLIGQGNAYEQYF	TGTGCCAGCAGCTTGATAGGACAGGGGAATGCCTACGAGCAGTACTTC
TRBV3-1/TRBV3-2	-	-	TRBJ2-3	CASSQDSADTQYF	TGTGCCAGCAGCCAAGACTCGGCAGATACGCAGTATTTT
TRBV28	-	TRBD2	TRBJ2-3	CASSHSPSGKTDTQYF	TGTGCCAGCAGCCATTCTCCTAGCGGGAAGACAGATACGCAGTATTTT
TRBV12-2	-	-	TRBJ2-1	CASRLVAGNILGSYNEQFF	TGTGCAAGTCGCTTGGTAGCGGGAAACATACTAGGCTCCTACAATGAGCAGTTCTTC
TRBV7-3	-	TRBD2	TRBJ2-3	CASSLGLAGSADTQYF	TGTGCCAGCAGCTTGGGACTAGCGGGATCCGCAGATACGCAGTATTTT
TRBV2	once	TRBD1	TRBJ2-3	CASSGRTGGSTDTQYF	TGTGCCAGCAGCGGCCGGACAGGGGGTTCCACAGATACGCAGTATTTT
TRBV24-1	once	TRBD1	TRBJ2-1	CATSERGQGFYNEQFF	TGTGCCACCAGTGAACGCGGACAGGGATTCTACAATGAGCAGTTCTTC
TRBV29-1	once	TRBD2	TRBJ2-7	CSVTSEYEQYF	TGCAGCGTAACTAGCGAGTACGAGCAGTACTTC
TRBV5-1	-	TRBD1	TRBJ1-2	CASSLGQGNYGYTF	TGCGCCAGCAGCCTGGGACAGGGGAACTATGGCTACACCTTC
TRBV7-9	-	-	TRBJ1-6	CASSLAGPLHF	TGTGCCAGCAGCTTAGCGGGACCCCTCCACTTT
TRBV6-6	-	TRBD2	TRBJ2-1	CASLGGSSYNEQFF	TGTGCCAGTCTGGGGGGGAGCTCCTACAATGAGCAGTTCTTC
TRBV30	-	-	TRBJ1-3	CAWSVNFSGNTIYF	TGTGCCTGGAGTGTAAATTTCTCTGGAAACACCATATATTTT
TRBV5-1	-	TRBD1	TRBJ1-1	CASSLIRGQLGTEAFF	TGCGCCAGCAGCTTGATCAGGGGGCAATTGGGCACTGAAGCTTTCTTT
TRBV2	-	-	TRBJ1-5	CASKRDSNQPQHF	TGTGCCAGCAAAAGGGACAGCAATCAGCCCCAGCATTTT
TRBV13	-	-	TRBJ1-1	CASSLWTENTEAFF	TGTGCCAGCAGCCTCTGGACAGAGAACACTGAAGCTTTCTTT
TRBV27	-	-	TRBJ2-2	CASSLGVGRRNTGELFF	TGTGCCAGCAGTTTGGGTGTTGGGAGGAGAAACACCGGGGAGCTGTTTTTT
TRBV9	-	-	TRBJ1-5	CASSVDLGGQPQHF	TGTGCCAGCAGCGTTGACCTAGGAGGTCAGCCCCAGCATTTT
TRBV7-7	-	-	TRBJ2-5	CASSPGTHQETQYF	TGTGCTAGCAGCCCCGGGACACACCAAGAGACCCAGTACTTC
TRBV7-3	-	-	TRBJ1-4	CASSAGIATNEKLFF	TGTGCCAGCAGCGCTGGGATTGCAACTAATGAAAAACTGTTTTTT
TRBV28	once	-	TRBJ1-1	CASSPPRSEGTEAFF	TGTGCCAGCAGTCCCCCTCGGAGTGAAGGGACTGAAGCTTTCTTT